This T cell receptor (beta chain) came from a study of vaccination effects on CD4 cells after COVID-19. Study findings and constraints: Missing from the study were early post-infection timepoints, and its convalescent patients were few. Clonal contraction was marked in infection- and vaccine-induced clones late after vaccination.

Produced via immunoSEQ multiplex PCR; TCRdb's table is partial and in-frame only. The profile covers tens of thousands of clones, with around 74% appearing a single time and about 16% taken by the ten largest. Sequencing in the ViraFEST assay came after antigen-specific CD4+ T cells had been expanded with viral peptide pools, which were used to stimulate PBMC. The authors isolated CD4+ T cells after nine to eleven days of culture. Each person got two doses of an mRNA SARS-CoV-2 vaccine, BNT162b2 or mRNA-1273. Testing of the vaccine recipients showed negative nucleocapsid antibodies and no prior SARS-CoV-2 infection. This CDR3 contains 20 residues. V gave up 3 bases and J gave up 0 bases, with 26 bases separating them. The V gene's germline CDR1 is LNHDA and CDR2 SQIVND (reference sequence). This clone was recorded once. Its antigen is as yet unknown.

This receptor was identified in a human donor who received a COVID-19 vaccine. The source material was CD4+ T cells from PBMCs cultured with HCoV-OC43 spike peptides, sampled after COVID-19 vaccination. Subset described: HCoV-OC43 spike overlapping peptide pool stimulation. The V and J genes are TRBV19 and TRBJ2-5; D possibly corresponds to TRBD2 (6 bases). The chain's CDR3 is CASSMVIPVRRGAYQETQYF. The CDR3 region has the DNA TGTGCCAGTAGTATGGTAATCCCGGTGAGGCGCGGGGCGTACCAAGAGACCCAGTACTTC. The full variable domain, its missing parts supplied by reference TRBV19 and TRBJ2-5, is DGGITQSPKYLFRKEGQNVTLSCEQNLNHDAMYWYRQDPGQGLRLIYYSQIVNDFQKGDIAEGYSVSREKKESFPLTVTSAQKNPTAFYLCASSMVIPVRRGAYQETQYFGPGTRLLVL.